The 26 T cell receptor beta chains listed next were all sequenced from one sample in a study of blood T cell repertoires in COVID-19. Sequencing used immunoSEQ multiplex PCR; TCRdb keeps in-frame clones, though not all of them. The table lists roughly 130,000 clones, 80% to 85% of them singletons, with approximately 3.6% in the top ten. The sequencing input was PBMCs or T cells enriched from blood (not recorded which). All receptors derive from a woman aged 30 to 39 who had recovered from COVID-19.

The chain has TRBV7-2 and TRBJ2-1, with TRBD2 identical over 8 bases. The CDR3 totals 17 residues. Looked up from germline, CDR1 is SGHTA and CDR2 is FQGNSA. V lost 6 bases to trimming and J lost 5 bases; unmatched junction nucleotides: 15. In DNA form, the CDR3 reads TGTGCCAGCAGACATAAAAGCCGGGCGGGAGGACACAATGAGCAGTTCTTC. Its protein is CASRHKSRAGGHNEQFF.

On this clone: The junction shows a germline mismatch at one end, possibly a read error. The CDR3 here is CASSLAEGDTQYF. The CDR3 DNA reads as TGTGCTAGCAGCTTAGCGGAGGGGGATACGCAGTATTTT. The chain carries TRBV7-7 and TRBJ2-3, with D perhaps matching TRBD2 (6 bases). The length of the CDR3 is 13 residues. The germline CDR1 and CDR2 sequences are SSHAT and FNYEAQ (reference sequence). Looking up the rest from reference TRBV7-7 and TRBJ2-3 gives the full variable domain: GAGVSQSPRYKVTKRGQDVTLRCDPISSHATLYWYQQALGQGPEFLTYFNYEAQPDKSGLPSDRFSAERPEGSISTLTIQRTEQRDSAMYRCASSLAEGDTQYFGPGTRLTVL.

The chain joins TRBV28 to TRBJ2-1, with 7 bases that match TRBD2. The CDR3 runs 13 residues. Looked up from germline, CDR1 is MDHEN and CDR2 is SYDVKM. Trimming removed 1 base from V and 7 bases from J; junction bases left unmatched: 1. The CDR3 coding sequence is TGTGCCAGCAGTTTATTGGGGGGGAATGAGCAGTTCTTC. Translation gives CASSLLGGNEQFF.

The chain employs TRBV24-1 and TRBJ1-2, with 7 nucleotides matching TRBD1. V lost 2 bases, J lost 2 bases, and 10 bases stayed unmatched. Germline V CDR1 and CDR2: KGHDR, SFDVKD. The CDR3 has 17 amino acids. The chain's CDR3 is CATSDSSGQQGNYGYTF. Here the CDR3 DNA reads TGTGCCACCAGTGATTCTTCGGGACAGCAGGGAAACTATGGCTACACCTTC.

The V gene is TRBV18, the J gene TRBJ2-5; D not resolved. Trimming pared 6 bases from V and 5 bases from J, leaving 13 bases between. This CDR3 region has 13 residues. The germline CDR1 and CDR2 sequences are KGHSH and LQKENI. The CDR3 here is CASSPSGSETQYF. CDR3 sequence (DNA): TGTGCCAGCTCCCCCTCGGGTTCGGAGACCCAGTACTTC. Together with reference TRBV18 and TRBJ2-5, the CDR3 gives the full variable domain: NAGVMQNPRHLVRRRGQEARLRCSPMKGHSHVYWYRQLPEEGLKFMVYLQKENIIDESGMPKERFSAEFPKEGPSILRIQQVVRGDSAAYFCASSPSGSETQYFGPGTRLLVL.

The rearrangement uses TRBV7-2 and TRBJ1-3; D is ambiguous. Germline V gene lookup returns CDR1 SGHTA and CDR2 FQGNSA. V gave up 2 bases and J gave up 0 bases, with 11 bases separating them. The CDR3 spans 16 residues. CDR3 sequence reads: CASSLPLGNSGNTIYF. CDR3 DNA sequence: TGTGCCAGCAGCTTACCTCTAGGAAACTCTGGAAACACCATATATTTT. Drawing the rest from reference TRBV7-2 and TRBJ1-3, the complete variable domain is GAGVSQSPSNKVTEKGKDVELRCDPISGHTALYWYRQSLGQGLEFLIYFQGNSAPDKSGLPSDRFSAERTGGSVSTLTIQRTQQEDSAVYLCASSLPLGNSGNTIYFGEGSWLTVV.

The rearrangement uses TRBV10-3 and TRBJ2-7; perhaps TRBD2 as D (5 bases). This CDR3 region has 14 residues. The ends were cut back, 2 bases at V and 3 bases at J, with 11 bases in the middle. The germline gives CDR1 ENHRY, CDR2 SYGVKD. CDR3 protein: CAISERDLSYEQYF. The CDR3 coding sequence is TGTGCCATCAGTGAGCGGGATTTGAGCTACGAGCAGTACTTC.

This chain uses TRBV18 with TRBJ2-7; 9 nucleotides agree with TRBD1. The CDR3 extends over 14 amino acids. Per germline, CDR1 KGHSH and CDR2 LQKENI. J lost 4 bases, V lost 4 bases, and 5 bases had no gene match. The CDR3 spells CASSRGTGLYEQYF. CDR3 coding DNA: TGTGCCAGCTCACGTGGGACAGGGTTGTACGAGCAGTACTTC.

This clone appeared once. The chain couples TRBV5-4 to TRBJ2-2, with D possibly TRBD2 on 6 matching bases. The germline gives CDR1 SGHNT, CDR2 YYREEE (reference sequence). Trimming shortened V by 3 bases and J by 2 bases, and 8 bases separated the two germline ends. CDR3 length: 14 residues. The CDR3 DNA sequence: TGTGCCAGCAGCTCGCGGGGTAACACCGGGGAGCTGTTTTTT. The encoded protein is CASSSRGNTGELFF.

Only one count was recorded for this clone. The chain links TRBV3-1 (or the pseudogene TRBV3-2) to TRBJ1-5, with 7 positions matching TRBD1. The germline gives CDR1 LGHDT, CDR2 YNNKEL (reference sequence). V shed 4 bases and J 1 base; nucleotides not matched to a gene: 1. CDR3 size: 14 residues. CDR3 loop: CASSRGQSNQPQHF. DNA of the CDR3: TGTGCCAGCAGCCGGGGACAGAGCAATCAGCCCCAGCATTTT.

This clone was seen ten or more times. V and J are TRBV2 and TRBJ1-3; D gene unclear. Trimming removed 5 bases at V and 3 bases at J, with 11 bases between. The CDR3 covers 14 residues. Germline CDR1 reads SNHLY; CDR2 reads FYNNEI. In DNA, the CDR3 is TGTGCCAGCAGTACGAAGACGGGTGGAAACACCATATATTTT. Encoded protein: CASSTKTGGNTIYF.

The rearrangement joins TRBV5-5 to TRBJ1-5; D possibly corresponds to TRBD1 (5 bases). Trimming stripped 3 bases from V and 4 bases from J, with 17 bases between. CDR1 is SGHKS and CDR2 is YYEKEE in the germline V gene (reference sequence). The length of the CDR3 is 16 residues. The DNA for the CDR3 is TGTGCCAGCAGCTCTTGGGGCAGGGCGGGAAATCAGCCCCAGCATTTT. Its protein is CASSSWGRAGNQPQHF.

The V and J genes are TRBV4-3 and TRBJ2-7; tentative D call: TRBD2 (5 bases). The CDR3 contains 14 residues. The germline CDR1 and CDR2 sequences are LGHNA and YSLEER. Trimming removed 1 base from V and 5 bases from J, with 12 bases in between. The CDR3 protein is CASSQGLEGNEQYF. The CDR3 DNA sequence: TGCGCCAGCAGCCAAGGTCTCGAGGGCAACGAGCAGTACTTC.

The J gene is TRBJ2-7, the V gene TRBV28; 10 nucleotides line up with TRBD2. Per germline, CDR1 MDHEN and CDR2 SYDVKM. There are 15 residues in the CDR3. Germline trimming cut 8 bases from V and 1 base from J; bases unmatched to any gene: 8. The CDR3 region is CASRPPSGSSYEQYF. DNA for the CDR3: TGTGCCAGCCGTCCCCCTAGCGGGAGTTCCTACGAGCAGTACTTC.

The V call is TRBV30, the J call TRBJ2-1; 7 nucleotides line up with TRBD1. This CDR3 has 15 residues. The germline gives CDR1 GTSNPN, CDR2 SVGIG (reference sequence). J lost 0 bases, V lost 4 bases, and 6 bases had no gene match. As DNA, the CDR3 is TGTGCCTGGAAACTGACAGGGAGCTCCTACAATGAGCAGTTCTTC. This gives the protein CAWKLTGSSYNEQFF. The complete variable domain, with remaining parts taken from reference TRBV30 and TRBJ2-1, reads SQTIHQWPATLVQPVGSPLSLECTVEGTSNPNLYWYRQAAGRGLQLLFYSVGIGQISSEVPQNLSASRPQDRQFILSSKKLLLSDSGFYLCAWKLTGSSYNEQFFGPGTRLTVL.

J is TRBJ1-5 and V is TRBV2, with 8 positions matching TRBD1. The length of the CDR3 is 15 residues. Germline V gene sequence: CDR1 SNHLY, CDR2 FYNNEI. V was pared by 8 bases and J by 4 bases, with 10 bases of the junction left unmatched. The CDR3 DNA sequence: TGTGCCAGCCGGGCACCAGGGACAGGTAATCAGCCCCAGCATTTT. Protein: CASRAPGTGNQPQHF. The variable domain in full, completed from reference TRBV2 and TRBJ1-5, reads EPEVTQTPSHQVTQMGQEVILRCVPISNHLYFYWYRQILGQKVEFLVSFYNNEISEKSEIFDDQFSVERPDGSNFTLKIRSTKLEDSAMYFCASRAPGTGNQPQHFGDGTRLSIL.

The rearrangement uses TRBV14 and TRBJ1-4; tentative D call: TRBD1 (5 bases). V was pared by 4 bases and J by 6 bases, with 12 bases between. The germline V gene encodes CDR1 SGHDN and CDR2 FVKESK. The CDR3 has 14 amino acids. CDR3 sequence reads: CASSLSGGYEKLFF. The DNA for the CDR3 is TGTGCCAGCAGCCTCTCGGGGGGTTATGAAAAACTGTTTTTT.

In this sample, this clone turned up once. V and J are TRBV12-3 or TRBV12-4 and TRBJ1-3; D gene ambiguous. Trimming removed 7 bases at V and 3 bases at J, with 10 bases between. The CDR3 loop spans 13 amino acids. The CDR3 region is CASTPGSGNTIYF. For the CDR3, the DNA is TGTGCCAGCACCCCGGGAAGTGGAAACACCATATATTTT.

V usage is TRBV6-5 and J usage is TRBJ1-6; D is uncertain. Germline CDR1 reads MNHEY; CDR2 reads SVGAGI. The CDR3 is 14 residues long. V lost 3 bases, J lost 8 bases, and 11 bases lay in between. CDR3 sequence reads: CASSYEQTYSPLHF. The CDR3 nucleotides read TGTGCCAGCAGTTATGAACAGACCTATTCACCCCTCCACTTT.

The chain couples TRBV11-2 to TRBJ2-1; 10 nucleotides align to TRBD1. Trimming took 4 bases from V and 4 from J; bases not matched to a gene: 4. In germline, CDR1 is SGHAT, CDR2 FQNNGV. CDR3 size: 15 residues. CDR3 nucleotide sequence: TGTGCCAGCAGCTCCGGGACAGGGGTATACAATGAGCAGTTCTTC. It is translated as CASSSGTGVYNEQFF.

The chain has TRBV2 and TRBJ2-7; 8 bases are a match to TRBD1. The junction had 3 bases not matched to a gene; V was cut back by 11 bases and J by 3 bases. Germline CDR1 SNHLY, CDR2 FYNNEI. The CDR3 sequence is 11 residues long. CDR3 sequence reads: CAGQGNYEQYF. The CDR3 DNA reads TGTGCCGGACAGGGAAACTACGAGCAGTACTTC. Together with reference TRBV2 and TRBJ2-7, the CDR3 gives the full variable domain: EPEVTQTPSHQVTQMGQEVILRCVPISNHLYFYWYRQILGQKVEFLVSFYNNEISEKSEIFDDQFSVERPDGSNFTLKIRSTKLEDSAMYFCAGQGNYEQYFGPGTRLTVT.

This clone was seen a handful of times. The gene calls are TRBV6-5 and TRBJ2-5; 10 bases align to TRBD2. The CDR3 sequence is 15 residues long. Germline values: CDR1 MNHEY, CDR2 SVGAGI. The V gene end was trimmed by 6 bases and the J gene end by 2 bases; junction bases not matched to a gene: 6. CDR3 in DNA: TGTGCCAGCAGGTCTAGCGGGAGTTGGCAAGAGACCCAGTACTTC. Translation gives CASRSSGSWQETQYF.

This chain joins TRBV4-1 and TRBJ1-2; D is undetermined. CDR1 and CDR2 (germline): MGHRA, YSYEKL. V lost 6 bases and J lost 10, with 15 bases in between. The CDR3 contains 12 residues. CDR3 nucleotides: TGCGCCAGCAGTCACCGGCCCCAGGACTACACCTTC. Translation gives CASSHRPQDYTF.

For the CDR3, the DNA is TGTGCCAGCTCACCAGACAGGGCGGGTGCAGATACGCAGTATTTT. Protein sequence: CASSPDRAGADTQYF. The chain uses TRBV18 and TRBJ2-3; 7 bases are a match to TRBD1. CDR1 is KGHSH and CDR2 is LQKENI in the germline V gene. The CDR3 extends over 15 amino acids. Trimming cost V 2 bases and J 4 bases; bases outside gene matches: 6.

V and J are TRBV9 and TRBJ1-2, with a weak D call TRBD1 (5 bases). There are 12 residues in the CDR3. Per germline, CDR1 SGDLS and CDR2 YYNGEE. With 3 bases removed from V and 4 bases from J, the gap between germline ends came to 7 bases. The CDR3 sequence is CASSATVYGYTF. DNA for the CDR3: TGTGCCAGCAGCGCGACAGTCTATGGCTACACCTTC. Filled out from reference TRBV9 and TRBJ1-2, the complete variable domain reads DSGVTQTPKHLITATGQRVTLRCSPRSGDLSVYWYQQSLDQGLQFLIQYYNGEERAKGNILERFSAQQFPDLHSELNLSSLELGDSALYFCASSATVYGYTFGSGTRLTVV.

CDR3 region: CASSANRAYEQYF. CDR3 DNA sequence: TGTGCCAGCAGCGCGAACAGGGCCTACGAGCAGTACTTC. V usage is TRBV5-6 and J usage is TRBJ2-7; D may be TRBD1 (6 bases). The CDR3 consists of 13 residues. The germline V gene has CDR1 SGHDT and CDR2 YYEEEE. Trimming took off 4 bases at V and 2 bases at J, with 10 bases between the two ends. Full variable domain (rest looked up from reference TRBV5-6 and TRBJ2-7): DAGVTQSPTHLIKTRGQQVTLRCSPKSGHDTVSWYQQALGQGPQFIFQYYEEEERQRGNFPDRFSGHQFPNYSSELNVNALLLGDSALYLCASSANRAYEQYFGPGTRLTVT.